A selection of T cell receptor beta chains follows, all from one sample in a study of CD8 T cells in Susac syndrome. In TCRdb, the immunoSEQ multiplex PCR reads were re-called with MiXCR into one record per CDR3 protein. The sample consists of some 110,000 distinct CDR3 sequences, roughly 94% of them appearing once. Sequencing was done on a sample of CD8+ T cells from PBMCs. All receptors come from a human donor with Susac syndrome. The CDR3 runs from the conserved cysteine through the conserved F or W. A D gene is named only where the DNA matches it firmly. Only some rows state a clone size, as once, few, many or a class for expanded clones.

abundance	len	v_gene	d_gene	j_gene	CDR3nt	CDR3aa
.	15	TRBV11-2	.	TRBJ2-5	TGTGCCAGCAGCCCGCAGGGACTGGACCTTTTGGCCCAGTACTTC	CASSPQGLDLLAQYF
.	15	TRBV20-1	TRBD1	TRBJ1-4	TGCAGTGCTAGAGATACAGGGGCAACTAATGAAAAACTGTTTTTT	CSARDTGATNEKLFF
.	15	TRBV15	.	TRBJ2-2	TGTGCCACCAGCAGAGCCCTGGGGGACACCGGGGAGCTGTTTTTT	CATSRALGDTGELFF
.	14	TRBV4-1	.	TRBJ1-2	TGCGCCAGCAGCCAAGGACAGACCGACTATGGCTACACCTTC	CASSQGQTDYGYTF
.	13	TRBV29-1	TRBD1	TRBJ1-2	TGCAGCGGTGTCGGTTCAGGGGGCGGTGGCTACACCTTC	CSGVGSGGGGYTF
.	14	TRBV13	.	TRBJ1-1	TGTGCCAGCAGCTTAGGGGCCCCCCACACTGAAGCTTTCTTT	CASSLGAPHTEAFF
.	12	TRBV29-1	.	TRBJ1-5	TGCAGCGTTGAAGACGGGAATCAGCCCCAGCATTTT	CSVEDGNQPQHF
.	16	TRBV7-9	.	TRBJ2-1	TGTGCCAGCCAGGGTGGTCAGGGTGGAACCTACAATGAGCAGTTCTTC	CASQGGQGGTYNEQFF
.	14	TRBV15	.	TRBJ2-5	TGTGCCACCAGCAGCACCGGGACCCTCGAGACCCAGTACTTC	CATSSTGTLETQYF
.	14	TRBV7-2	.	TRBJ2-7	TGTGCCAGCAGCCCTAAACCGGGCCCGCGGGAGCAGTACTTC	CASSPKPGPREQYF
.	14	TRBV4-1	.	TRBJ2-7	TGCGCCAGCAGCTCATGGGGGGCCGGGGACGAGCAGTACTTC	CASSSWGAGDEQYF
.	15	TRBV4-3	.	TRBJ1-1	TGCGCCAGCAGCCAAGATCCGACAGGCCCACGAGGAGCTTTCTTT	CASSQDPTGPRGAFF
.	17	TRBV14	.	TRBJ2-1	TGTGCCAGCAGCCAAGCCCGCCGGGCAGGGGTTGACAATGAGCAGTTCTTC	CASSQARRAGVDNEQFF
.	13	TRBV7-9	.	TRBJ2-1	TGTGCCAGCAGCTCGGATACTTACAATGAGCAGTTCTTC	CASSSDTYNEQFF
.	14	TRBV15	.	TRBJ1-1	TGTGCCACCAGCAGCCAGAGGGGAAACACTGAAGCTTTCTTT	CATSSQRGNTEAFF
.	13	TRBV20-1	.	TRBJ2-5	TGCAGTGCTAGTCCCAGTTTACAAGAGACCCAGTACTTC	CSASPSLQETQYF
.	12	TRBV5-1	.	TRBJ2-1	TGCGCCAGCAGCTTGGCGCGCAATGAGCAGTTCTTC	CASSLARNEQFF
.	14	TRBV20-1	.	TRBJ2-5	TGCAGTGCCATTGATCGGGGTCTCCAAGAGACCCAGTACTTC	CSAIDRGLQETQYF
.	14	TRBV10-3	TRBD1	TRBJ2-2	TGTGCCATCAGTGTGGGGACAGACTCACTGGAGCTGTTTTTT	CAISVGTDSLELFF
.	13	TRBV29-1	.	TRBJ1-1	TGCAGCGTTGAAAAGCTTGGGGGCACTGAAGCTTTCTTT	CSVEKLGGTEAFF
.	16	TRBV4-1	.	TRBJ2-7	TGCGCCAGCAGCCAAGAGGAGGTTTCCAGCTCCTACGAGCAGTACTTC	CASSQEEVSSSYEQYF
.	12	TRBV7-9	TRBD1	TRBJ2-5	TGTGCCAGCAGGACAGGGCACGAGACCCAGTACTTC	CASRTGHETQYF
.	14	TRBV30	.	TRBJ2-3	TGTGCCGGGAATCGGGTCCCCACCACAGATACGCAGTATTTT	CAGNRVPTTDTQYF
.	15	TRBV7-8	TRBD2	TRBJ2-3	TGTGCCAGCAGCTTAGTAGCGGGGAGCACAGATACGCAGTATTTT	CASSLVAGSTDTQYF
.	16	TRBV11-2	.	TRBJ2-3	TGTGCCAGCAGCCACCCACAGGGAATCGATTGGGATACGCAGTATTTT	CASSHPQGIDWDTQYF
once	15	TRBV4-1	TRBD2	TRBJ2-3	TGCGCCAGCAGCCAAGATGCGGGGGGCACAGATACGCAGTATTTT	CASSQDAGGTDTQYF
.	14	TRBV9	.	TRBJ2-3	TGTGCCAGCAGCGGCAGGGATAGCACAGATACGCAGTATTTT	CASSGRDSTDTQYF
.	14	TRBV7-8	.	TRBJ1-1	TGTGCCAGCAGCCCCACAGGGATCGGCACTGAAGCTTTCTTT	CASSPTGIGTEAFF
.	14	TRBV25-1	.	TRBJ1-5	TGTGCCAGCAGTGAACAGGGTTCGAGTCAGCCCCAGCATTTT	CASSEQGSSQPQHF
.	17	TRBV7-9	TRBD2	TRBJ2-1	TGTGCCAGCAGCCCGTATGGGGCAGCGGGGGATCCCAATGAGCAGTTCTTC	CASSPYGAAGDPNEQFF
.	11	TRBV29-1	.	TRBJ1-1	TGCAGCGTTGGGGTATGGCCTGAAGCTTTCTTT	CSVGVWPEAFF
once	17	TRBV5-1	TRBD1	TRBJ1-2	TGCGCCAGCAGCTTGCAAGGACAGGACCCAACCATCTATGGCTACACCTTC	CASSLQGQDPTIYGYTF
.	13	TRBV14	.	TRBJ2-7	TGTGCCAGCAGCCAGGATCATGGTTACGAGCAGTACTTC	CASSQDHGYEQYF
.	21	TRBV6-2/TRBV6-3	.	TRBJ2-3	TGTGCCAGCAGTTACTCGACGACAGGGCGGGGGTATCTCGGGAACACAGATACGCAGTATTTT	CASSYSTTGRGYLGNTDTQYF
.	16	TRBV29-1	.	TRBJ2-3	TGCAGCGTTGAAGATCCCGTCAGGGATAGCACAGATACGCAGTATTTT	CSVEDPVRDSTDTQYF
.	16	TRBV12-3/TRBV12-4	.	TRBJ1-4	TGTGCCAGCAGTCGCTCCATTTGGACGCCGAATGAAAAACTGTTTTTT	CASSRSIWTPNEKLFF
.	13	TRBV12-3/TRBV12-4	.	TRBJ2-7	TGTGCCAGCAGAGGGGAGGTTGTGAGGGAGCAGTACTTC	CASRGEVVREQYF
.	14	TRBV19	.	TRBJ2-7	TGTGCCAGTAGGCGCTCCCGGGCTGACTACGAGCAGTACTTC	CASRRSRADYEQYF
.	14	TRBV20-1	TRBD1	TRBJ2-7	TGCAGTGCTCGGTCGAACAGGGGGCCCTACGAGCAGTACTTC	CSARSNRGPYEQYF
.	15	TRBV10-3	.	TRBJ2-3	TGTGCCATCTCTGAGGGGGGCTCTGCCACAGATACGCAGTATTTT	CAISEGGSATDTQYF
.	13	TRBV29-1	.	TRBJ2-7	TGCAGCGTTGTGGGATTTGAGGCCTACGAGCAGTACTTC	CSVVGFEAYEQYF
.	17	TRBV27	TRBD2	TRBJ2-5	TGTGCCAGCAGGCCGGGACTAACCCTCCTTGCACAAGAGACCCAGTACTTC	CASRPGLTLLAQETQYF
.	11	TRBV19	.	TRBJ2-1	TGTGCCTGTGGGGGGTCTGGTGAGCAGTTCTTC	CACGGSGEQFF
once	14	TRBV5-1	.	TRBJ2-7	TGCGCCAGCAGCGTCGAGGACGGTAGCTACGAGCAGTACTTC	CASSVEDGSYEQYF
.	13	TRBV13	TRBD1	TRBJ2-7	TGTGCCAGCAGCTTACCAGGGGGCTACGAGCAGTACTTC	CASSLPGGYEQYF
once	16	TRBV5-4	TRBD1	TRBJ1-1	TGTGCCAGCAGCTTTGGGACAGTAAAACCCACTGATGAAGCTTTCTTT	CASSFGTVKPTDEAFF
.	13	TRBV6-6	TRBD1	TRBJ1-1	TGTGCCAGCAGTCACCAAGGGGGCGGTGAAGCTTTCTTT	CASSHQGGGEAFF
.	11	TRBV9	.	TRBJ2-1	TGTGCCAGCAGCGCGAGCGATGAGCAGTTCTTC	CASSASDEQFF